This T cell receptor beta chain was observed in a study of blood T cell repertoires in COVID-19. Germline V CDR1 and CDR2: SGHAT, FQNNGV. The CDR3 covers 16 residues. V was clipped by 0 bases and J by 1 base, with 11 bases between them. Sequencing was performed with immunoSEQ multiplex PCR; in TCRdb, only in-frame clones are kept and a portion is missing. The sample lists around 140,000 clones, roughly 90% occurring once. The source material was peripheral blood. The origin of this receptor is a man in his forties or fifties with active or convalescent COVID-19. The chain employs TRBV11-2 and TRBJ2-3; tentative D call: TRBD2 (6 bases). CDR3 region: CASSLEPGLRTDTQYF. The CDR3 DNA follows: TGTGCCAGCAGCTTAGAGCCGGGACTTCGCACAGATACGCAGTATTTT.